The 5 T cell receptor beta chains reported below all come from one sample, sequenced in a study of T-cell reconstitution after alpha-beta-depleted transplantation in children. Unique molecular identifiers were used in preparing the TCRbeta library. TCRdb re-called the PCR reads through MiXCR, storing one row per CDR3 protein. The sample holds a few thousand distinct CDR3 sequences; roughly 26% are singletons and the top ten take 30% to 45%. Sequences were derived from PBMCs, mostly from graft donor cells, sampled 60 days after TCRalphabeta/CD19-depleted stem cell transplant. Receptor source: a male patient between 2 and 15 years old who had a stem cell transplant for acute lymphoblastic leukemia, so the T cells may come from the graft donor.

The gene calls are TRBV5-1 and TRBJ1-1, with a possible D match to TRBD1 (5 bases). There are 18 residues in the CDR3. Deletions cut 4 bases from V and 6 bases from J, with 28 bases between. CDR1 SGHRS and CDR2 YFSETQ come from the germline V gene. The CDR3 region is CASSPRGRQGSKEAEAFF. CDR3 DNA sequence: TGCGCCAGCAGCCCGCGGGGAAGGCAGGGATCCAAGGAGGCTGAAGCTTTCTTT.

V is TRBV10-2 and J is TRBJ2-5; 12 bases fit TRBD2. Looked up from germline, CDR1 is WSHSY and CDR2 is SAAADI. The CDR3 runs 16 residues. The junction had 11 bases not matched to a gene; V was cut back by 7 bases and J by 5 bases. DNA for the CDR3: TGCGCCAGCACCTCGCTAGCGGGAGGGCCGGTGGAGACCCAGTACTTC. Translating gives CASTSLAGGPVETQYF.

This clonotype is labeled as large. This rearrangement joins TRBV20-1 to TRBJ2-1; 14 bases line up with TRBD2. Looked up from germline, CDR1 is DFQATT and CDR2 is SNEGSKA (reference sequence). V dropped 6 bases and J dropped 14; count of bases not matched to a gene: 9. This CDR3 is built from 13 residues. The DNA of the CDR3 is TGCAGTGCCGTGGGACTAGCGGGAGTAGTGAAGTTCTTC. Translated: CSAVGLAGVVKFF.

This clonotype was recorded at least ten times. The V and J genes are TRBV20-1 and TRBJ2-7; D remains ambiguous. The CDR3 has 12 amino acids. Germline CDR1 DFQATT, CDR2 SNEGSKA (reference sequence). V dropped 1 base and J dropped 3 bases, with 7 bases sitting between them. The CDR3 bases are TGCAGTGCTAGAGTACACGGCTACGAGCAGTACTTC. Translation: CSARVHGYEQYF.

This clonotype was seen repeatedly, ten times or more. Germline is not matched at one junction end, which may reflect a read error. The chain employs TRBV7-9 and TRBJ2-3; 9 nucleotides agree with TRBD2. The CDR3 extends over 15 amino acids. Germline V lookup: CDR1 SEHNR, CDR2 FQNEAQ (reference sequence). The CDR3 region is CASSLAGTSTDTQYF. DNA for the CDR3: TGTGCCAGCAGCCTAGCGGGGACTAGCACAGATACGCAGTATTTT.